A single sample gave rise to the 30 T cell receptor beta chains below, sequenced in a study of T cell responses to AZD1222 COVID-19 vaccine. Some clones are missing from TCRdb's copy, which holds only in-frame ones; the method was immunoSEQ multiplex PCR. The table has roughly 130,000 clones, about 88% seen once. The input for sequencing was peripheral blood, taken on day 0 of AZD1222 vaccination. Receptors were obtained from an adult in good health.

The chain is built from TRBV5-5 and TRBJ2-7; D not certain. Deletions cut 4 bases from V and 3 bases from J, with 17 bases between. CDR1 is SGHKS, CDR2 YYEKEE, per germline (reference sequence). The CDR3 covers 15 residues. The DNA for the CDR3 is TGTGCCAGCAGCGTCCAGTGGGAAGCGCGCTACGAGCAGTACTTC. Protein sequence: CASSVQWEARYEQYF.

This chain joins TRBV6-2 or TRBV6-3 and TRBJ2-7, with 11 positions matching TRBD1. The CDR3 has 15 amino acids. Trimming took 6 bases from V and 0 from J; bases not matched to a gene: 4. The germline gives CDR1 MNHEY, CDR2 SVGEGT. This CDR3 is CASSQGTGGSYEQYF. The CDR3 DNA sequence: TGTGCCAGCAGCCAGGGGACAGGGGGCTCCTACGAGCAGTACTTC.

J is TRBJ2-1 and V is TRBV9, with D possibly TRBD2 on 6 matching bases. V lost 0 bases to trimming and J lost 7 bases, with 14 bases between them. Germline lookup yields CDR1 SGDLS and CDR2 YYNGEE. This CDR3 has 15 amino acids. DNA for the CDR3: TGTGCCAGCAGCGTAGGCGGCGGGATGGTTAATGAGCAGTTCTTC. It encodes CASSVGGGMVNEQFF.

The chain has TRBV2 and TRBJ2-7; D possibly corresponds to TRBD1 (5 bases). The CDR3 runs 14 residues. V was trimmed by 6 bases and J by 0 bases, leaving 12 bases between them. Germline V gives CDR1 SNHLY, CDR2 FYNNEI. CDR3 in DNA: TGTGCCAGCAGGGGTAGGGGCAGCTCCTACGAGCAGTACTTC. Amino acid sequence: CASRGRGSSYEQYF.

V gene TRBV30 combines with J gene TRBJ1-1; D is unclear. Germline loops: CDR1 GTSNPN, CDR2 SVGIG (reference sequence). Deletions cut 2 bases from V and 0 bases from J, with 4 bases between. This CDR3 comprises 12 residues. The CDR3 protein is CAWSSLNTEAFF. In DNA form, the CDR3 reads TGTGCCTGGAGTTCACTGAACACTGAAGCTTTCTTT. Variable domain in full (rest from reference TRBV30 and TRBJ1-1): SQTIHQWPATLVQPVGSPLSLECTVEGTSNPNLYWYRQAAGRGLQLLFYSVGIGQISSEVPQNLSASRPQDRQFILSSKKLLLSDSGFYLCAWSSLNTEAFFGQGTRLTVV.

The V call is TRBV4-1, the J call TRBJ2-5, with D maybe TRBD1 (6 bases). Germline lookup yields CDR1 MGHRA and CDR2 YSYEKL. V shed 0 bases and J shed 5 bases, with 16 bases lying between them. CDR3 size: 16 residues. CDR3 nucleotides: TGCGCCAGCAGCCAAGATCTGGGACAAACGGGGGAGACCCAGTACTTC. Its protein is CASSQDLGQTGETQYF.

The chain combines TRBV14 with TRBJ2-1; a possible D gene is TRBD1 (5 bases). V lost 4 bases and J 6 bases, leaving 16 bases between the germline ends. Germline V gives CDR1 SGHDN, CDR2 FVKESK. The CDR3 contains 15 residues. The CDR3 DNA reads as TGTGCCAGCAGCCCCGGGTCAGGGATGTTCAATGAGCAGTTCTTC. Its translation is CASSPGSGMFNEQFF.

A few counts support this clone. J is TRBJ2-7 and V is TRBV3-1 (or the pseudogene TRBV3-2); TRBD1 matches 11 bases. V trimming: 2 bases; J trimming: 7 bases; junction bases outside the gene matches: 4. The germline V gene encodes CDR1 LGHDT and CDR2 YNNKEL (reference sequence). This CDR3 contains 14 residues. CDR3 nucleotide sequence: TGTGCCAGCAGCCAATGGGGACAGGGGGTTGAGCAGTACTTC. Translated: CASSQWGQGVEQYF.

This chain joins TRBV14 and TRBJ2-1; 8 bases match TRBD2. The J segment lost 7 bases and the V segment lost 0 bases, leaving 8 bases of the junction unmatched. CDR1 is SGHDN and CDR2 is FVKESK in the germline V gene. The CDR3 contains 16 residues. CDR3 in DNA: TGTGCCAGCAGCCAAGATCCCGGGAGGGCCAAGAATGAGCAGTTCTTC. Translating gives CASSQDPGRAKNEQFF.

This sequence joins TRBV10-3 and TRBJ1-1; D call uncertain. The germline V and J ends were trimmed by 7 bases and 3 bases, with 12 bases remaining between them. CDR1 is ENHRY, CDR2 SYGVKD, per germline. The CDR3 length is 13 residues. The DNA of the CDR3 is TGTGCCATCATGAGGTCAGGAGACACTGAAGCTTTCTTT. It specifies CAIMRSGDTEAFF.

J is TRBJ2-4 and V is TRBV9; tentative D call: TRBD2 (6 bases). In germline, CDR1 is SGDLS, CDR2 YYNGEE. Between the trimmed V and J ends, which lost 5 bases and 0 bases, there was a span of 18 bases. This CDR3 is built from 17 residues. Here the CDR3 DNA reads TGTGCCAGCAGTCCCCGAGGAGGGGCCGGAGCCAAAAACATTCAGTACTTC. The encoded protein is CASSPRGGAGAKNIQYF.

The rearrangement links TRBV27 to TRBJ1-2; TRBD1 matches 11 bases. The CDR3 totals 14 residues. Trimming took 4 bases from V and 6 from J; bases not matched to a gene: 4. From germline, CDR1 is MNHEY and CDR2 SMNVEV (reference sequence). CDR3 nucleotides: TGTGCCAGCAGTTCTTGGACAGGGGGCAATGGCTACACCTTC. Encoded protein: CASSSWTGGNGYTF.

Here the CDR3 reads CASSLLGGVIGELFF. CDR3 sequence (DNA): TGTGCCAGCAGCTTGCTGGGGGGGGTAATCGGGGAGCTGTTTTTT. The chain combines TRBV5-4 with TRBJ2-2; 7 bases match TRBD2. Germline trimming cut 1 base from V and 7 bases from J; bases unmatched to any gene: 7. Germline V gene data show CDR1 as SGHNT and CDR2 as YYREEE (reference sequence). The CDR3 contains 15 residues.

This chain connects TRBV19 to TRBJ1-5, with TRBD1 matching 7 bases. From germline, CDR1 is LNHDA and CDR2 SQIVND (reference sequence). Losses at the gene ends were 5 bases for V and 0 bases for J; bases not matched to a gene: 10. The CDR3 has 17 amino acids. CDR3 in DNA: TGTGCCAGTAGTGACAGGGCTGATGGGGTTAGCAATCAGCCCCAGCATTTT. It is translated as CASSDRADGVSNQPQHF.

The chain couples TRBV25-1 to TRBJ1-2; TRBD1 matches 12 bases. V lost 3 bases to trimming and J lost 6 bases; unmatched junction nucleotides: 11. Germline-derived CDR1 and CDR2 are MGHDK and SYGVNS. This CDR3 has 17 amino acids. CDR3: CASSDPPGQGAGDGYTF. The CDR3 DNA is TGTGCCAGCAGTGATCCTCCGGGACAGGGGGCGGGTGATGGCTACACCTTC.

V usage is TRBV5-6 and J usage is TRBJ1-1, with no clear D. Germline CDR1 SGHDT, CDR2 YYEEEE. Trimming left V 1 base short and J 1 base short, with 2 bases between. The CDR3 spans 12 residues. The CDR3: CASSLKNTEAFF. CDR3 sequence (DNA): TGTGCCAGCAGCTTGAAGAACACTGAAGCTTTCTTT.

This sequence joins TRBV5-1 and TRBJ2-1; 12 positions match TRBD2. From germline, CDR1 is SGHRS and CDR2 YFSETQ. Unmatched junction bases numbered 6, after V lost 5 bases and J lost 6 bases. This CDR3 contains 15 residues. CDR3 region: CASSGLAGGGNEQFF. The CDR3 DNA sequence: TGCGCCAGCAGTGGTCTAGCGGGAGGGGGCAATGAGCAGTTCTTC.

The V and J genes are TRBV6-4 and TRBJ1-1; TRBD1 is a possible D gene (5 bases). Germline CDR1 and CDR2: MRHNA and SNTAGT. The germline V and J ends were trimmed by 5 bases and 1 base, with 8 bases remaining between them. The length of the CDR3 is 13 residues. The CDR3 spells CASSSQENTEAFF. DNA for the CDR3: TGTGCCAGCAGTTCACAGGAGAACACTGAAGCTTTCTTT.

The chain is built from TRBV6-1 and TRBJ1-6, with D possibly matching TRBD1 (6 bases). The CDR3 loop spans 14 amino acids. Trimming cost V 5 bases and J 10 bases, with 15 bases left between them. CDR1 is MNHNS, CDR2 SASEGT, per germline. The chain's CDR3 is CASSLQGSGSPLHF. The DNA of the CDR3 is TGTGCCAGCAGTCTACAGGGTAGTGGCTCACCCCTCCACTTT.

The V and J genes are TRBV11-2 and TRBJ1-4; a weak D match, TRBD1 (5 bases). The CDR3 runs to 14 residues. The germline CDR1 and CDR2 sequences are SGHAT and FQNNGV. V lost 5 bases, J lost 8 bases, and 15 bases lay in between. The CDR3 spells CASSQGRVGEKLFF. The DNA of the CDR3 is TGTGCCAGCAGCCAAGGCAGGGTTGGCGAAAAACTGTTTTTT.

This chain links TRBV19 with TRBJ2-7, with 8 positions matching TRBD1. Trimming cost V 5 bases and J 3 bases; bases outside gene matches: 0. Germline V gene lookup returns CDR1 LNHDA and CDR2 SQIVND (reference sequence). CDR3 length: 12 residues. The CDR3 DNA sequence: TGTGCCAGTAGTGGACAGGGCTACGAGCAGTACTTC. This encodes CASSGQGYEQYF.

The J gene is TRBJ2-7, the V gene TRBV30, with D tentatively TRBD1 (6 bases). This CDR3 has 13 amino acids. Trimming took off 5 bases at V and 6 bases at J, with 17 bases between the two ends. Per germline, CDR1 GTSNPN and CDR2 SVGIG (reference sequence). This CDR3 is CAWVRGAQGEQYF. The CDR3 DNA reads as TGTGCCTGGGTCAGGGGTGCCCAAGGCGAGCAGTACTTC.

The genes are TRBV16 and TRBJ2-7, with 8 bases matching TRBD1. Trimming at V came to 4 bases and at J to 3 bases, leaving 2 bases not matched to a gene. Germline loops: CDR1 KGHSY, CDR2 FQNENV. The CDR3 runs 13 residues. CDR3 nucleotides: TGTGCCAGCAGCCGAGACAGGGGCTACGAGCAGTACTTC. It translates to CASSRDRGYEQYF.

This chain links TRBV28 with TRBJ1-6; no definite D call. The CDR3 extends over 14 amino acids. The V end lost 2 bases, the J end lost 9 bases, and 11 bases lay between the germline ends. CDR1 and CDR2 from the germline V gene are MDHEN and SYDVKM. CDR3 in DNA: TGTGCCAGCAGTTTAGAGCCCGGAGGTTCACCCCTCCACTTT. This translates into CASSLEPGGSPLHF.

This rearrangement joins TRBV4-3 to TRBJ2-7, with unresolved D. In germline, CDR1 is LGHNA, CDR2 YSLEER. Trimming took 1 base from V and 2 from J, leaving 0 bases between them. The CDR3 totals 11 residues. CDR3 DNA: TGCGCCAGCAGCCAAGCCTACGAGCAGTACTTC. Translating gives CASSQAYEQYF.

This clone was counted a few times. The CDR3, as DNA: TGTGCCAGCAGTTTTCGGTATAGCAATCAGCCCCAGCATTTT. This gives the protein CASSFRYSNQPQHF. The chain is built from TRBV27 and TRBJ1-5; D call uncertain. The CDR3 length is 14 residues. Trimming removed 3 bases from V and 0 bases from J, with 6 bases in between. The germline gives CDR1 MNHEY, CDR2 SMNVEV (reference sequence).

The gene calls are TRBV29-1 and TRBJ2-7; 9 positions agree with TRBD2. This CDR3 is built from 14 residues. Trimming removed 1 base from V and 5 bases from J; junction bases left unmatched: 6. The germline gives CDR1 SQVTM, CDR2 ANQGSEA. CDR3 in DNA: TGCAGCGTTGAAGTTTCTAGCGGGAACCACGAGCAGTACTTC. Its translation: CSVEVSSGNHEQYF.

This chain uses TRBV23-1 with TRBJ2-2; possible D gene TRBD2, 5 bases. TRBV23-1 carries the ORF label, with uncertain function. V dropped 3 bases and J dropped 7 bases, with 12 bases sitting between them. CDR3 length: 14 residues. CDR3 sequence: CASSHQGLYGELFF. The DNA of the CDR3 is TGCGCCAGCAGTCATCAAGGACTGTACGGGGAGCTGTTTTTT.

For the CDR3, the DNA is TGTGCCAGCAGATCGACAGGGGGCAGTGAGCAGTTCTTC. Amino acid sequence: CASRSTGGSEQFF. V usage is TRBV28 and J usage is TRBJ2-1; TRBD1 matches at 10 bases. This CDR3 comprises 13 residues. Germline CDR1 is MDHEN and CDR2 is SYDVKM. V lost 6 bases and J lost 9; bases outside the gene matches: 5. Full variable domain (outside the CDR3, taken from reference TRBV28 and TRBJ2-1): DVKVTQSSRYLVKRTGEKVFLECVQDMDHENMFWYRQDPGLGLRLIYFSYDVKMKEKGDIPEGYSVSREKKERFSLILESASTNQTSMYLCASRSTGGSEQFFGPGTRLTVL.

The V and J genes are TRBV5-6 and TRBJ2-3, with 14 bases matching TRBD2. Per germline, CDR1 SGHDT and CDR2 YYEEEE. The CDR3 runs to 17 residues. After removal of 0 bases from V and 5 bases from J, the junction contained 5 bases not matched to a gene. The CDR3 is CASSLAGTSGSGDTQYF. Written as DNA, the CDR3 is TGTGCCAGCAGCTTGGCGGGGACTAGCGGGAGCGGAGATACGCAGTATTTT.